This T cell receptor beta chain was sequenced in a study of T cell responses to AZD1222 COVID-19 vaccine. Clones were sequenced by immunoSEQ multiplex PCR, and TCRdb holds only the in-frame ones, with some missing. The data show 90,000 to 120,000 clones, with roughly nine tenths seen just once and approximately 7% held by the top ten. CDR1 LNHDA and CDR2 SQIVND come from the germline V gene (reference sequence). The V and J ends lost 7 bases and 2 bases respectively, with 9 bases between them. CDR3 size: 13 residues. The rearrangement uses TRBV19 and TRBJ1-5, with D maybe TRBD1 (6 bases). The sample in question was peripheral blood, obtained on day 0 of AZD1222 vaccination. This clonotype was sampled from an adult in good health. This chain's CDR3 is CASTGGGNQPQHF. CDR3 sequence (DNA): TGTGCCAGTACCGGGGGCGGCAATCAGCCCCAGCATTTT. Based on the CDR3 plus reference TRBV19 and TRBJ1-5, the full variable domain is DGGITQSPKYLFRKEGQNVTLSCEQNLNHDAMYWYRQDPGQGLRLIYYSQIVNDFQKGDIAEGYSVSREKKESFPLTVTSAQKNPTAFYLCASTGGGNQPQHFGDGTRLSIL.